These T cell receptor beta chains were read from a single sample in a study of T cell responses to AZD1222 COVID-19 vaccine. The assay was immunoSEQ multiplex PCR, and TCRdb's table has in-frame clones only and misses some. This sample has about 120,000 clones, with roughly 90% found just once. Here the sequenced sample was peripheral blood, taken on day 0 of MenACWY control vaccination. These receptors were taken from an adult in good health. Both conserved end residues are part of each CDR3. D genes are given only for firm matches. Rows may omit the clone size; those that give it use once, few, many or a size class.

size: .
J: TRBJ2-3
V: TRBV7-3
D: TRBD2
CDR3: CASSQTSGTSDTQYF
DNA: TGTGCCAGCAGCCAGACTAGCGGGACTTCCGATACGCAGTATTTT

size: .
J: TRBJ1-2
V: TRBV3-1/TRBV3-2
D: .
CDR3: CASSQTRGSYGYTF
DNA: TGTGCCAGCAGCCAAACCAGGGGTTCCTATGGCTACACCTTC

size: .
J: TRBJ1-5
V: TRBV10-3
D: .
CDR3: CAISESVSGYQPQHF
DNA: TGTGCCATCAGTGAGTCGGTGTCGGGGTATCAGCCCCAGCATTTT

size: .
J: TRBJ1-3
V: TRBV5-1
D: .
CDR3: CASSPDRNSGNTIYF
DNA: TGCGCCAGCAGCCCCGACCGGAATTCTGGAAACACCATATATTTT

size: .
J: TRBJ1-5
V: TRBV4-1
D: TRBD1
CDR3: CASSPGQGPVQPQHF
DNA: TGCGCCAGCAGCCCGGGACAGGGGCCGGTTCAGCCCCAGCATTTT

size: once
J: TRBJ2-7
V: TRBV28
D: .
CDR3: CASSPLEGEQYF
DNA: TGTGCCAGCAGTCCCCTAGAGGGCGAGCAGTACTTC

size: once
J: TRBJ2-5
V: TRBV20-1
D: TRBD1
CDR3: CSASRLGGQGTQYF
DNA: TGCAGTGCCAGTCGTCTAGGGGGCCAAGGGACCCAGTACTTC

size: .
J: TRBJ1-4
V: TRBV6-2/TRBV6-3
D: TRBD1
CDR3: CASSYGTGTEKLFF
DNA: TGTGCCAGCAGTTACGGGACAGGGACTGAAAAACTGTTTTTT

size: .
J: TRBJ1-1
V: TRBV5-1
D: .
CDR3: CASSLGGRTEAFF
DNA: TGCGCCAGCAGCCTAGGGGGGAGAACTGAAGCTTTCTTT

size: .
J: TRBJ1-3
V: TRBV19
D: .
CDR3: CASSINPFSGNTIYF
DNA: TGTGCCAGTAGTATTAACCCGTTCTCTGGAAACACCATATATTTT

size: .
J: TRBJ1-1
V: TRBV12-3/TRBV12-4
D: .
CDR3: CASSLNRVTEAFF
DNA: TGTGCCAGCAGTTTAAACAGGGTCACTGAAGCTTTCTTT

size: .
J: TRBJ2-3
V: TRBV24-1
D: .
CDR3: CATSESQRTSTDTQYF
DNA: TGTGCCACCAGTGAGTCCCAAAGGACTAGCACAGATACGCAGTATTTT

size: once
J: TRBJ1-2
V: TRBV2
D: TRBD1
CDR3: CASSEAPTGGVQSHGYTF
DNA: TGTGCCAGCAGTGAAGCGCCGACAGGGGGTGTCCAGTCCCATGGCTACACCTTC

size: .
J: TRBJ2-7
V: TRBV19
D: TRBD2
CDR3: CASSPSGPYEQYF
DNA: TGTGCCAGTAGCCCTAGCGGGCCCTACGAGCAGTACTTC

size: .
J: TRBJ1-2
V: TRBV7-9
D: TRBD1
CDR3: CASSLAGQNNYGYTF
DNA: TGTGCCAGCAGCTTAGCGGGACAGAACAACTATGGCTACACCTTC

size: .
J: TRBJ1-5
V: TRBV5-4
D: .
CDR3: CASSLGGERGNQPQHF
DNA: TGTGCCAGCAGCTTGGGGGGGGAAAGGGGCAATCAGCCCCAGCATTTT

size: .
J: TRBJ1-1
V: TRBV2
D: .
CDR3: CASRPELTTEAFF
DNA: TGTGCCAGCAGGCCGGAGCTGACCACTGAAGCTTTCTTT

size: .
J: TRBJ2-2
V: TRBV6-5
D: .
CDR3: CASKDLQLNTGELFF
DNA: TGTGCCAGCAAGGACCTACAGTTAAACACCGGGGAGCTGTTTTTT